Listed here is a single TCR beta chain. In TCRdb, the 5' RACE reads were re-called with MiXCR into one record per CDR3 protein. Among some 550,000 distinct CDR3 sequences listed, 15% to 20% were seen once. V was cut by 7 bases and J by 0 bases, with 16 bases left in between. This CDR3 comprises 15 residues. Germline V gene lookup returns CDR1 SGHTA and CDR2 FQGNSA. The sample originates from a study of T cells after yellow fever vaccination. The chain employs TRBV7-2 and TRBJ2-7, with a tentative D call TRBD2 (5 bases). The sequence was obtained from a young man who received the YFV17D yellow fever vaccine. This sample comprised PBMCs, obtained 15 days after the yellow fever booster vaccination. The CDR3 region is CASTERALSSYEQYF. CDR3 nucleotides: TGTGCCAGCACCGAGAGGGCTCTAAGCTCCTACGAGCAGTACTTC.